One T cell receptor beta chain is described in this entry. The data stem from a study of T cells in Graves' hyperthyroidism and ophthalmopathy. Clinical symptoms, serum thyroxine, TRAb, thyroid ultrasound and orbital computed tomography established diagnosis. TCR beta CDR3 region amplification was performed from RNA transcripts. The HTBI set primed first-round TCR CDR3 RT-PCR. TCRdb passed the multiplex PCR reads through MiXCR, listing each CDR3 protein once. The sample consists of 400,000 to 550,000 distinct CDR3 sequences, approximately 15% of them appearing once. CDR1 and CDR2 from the germline V gene are SGHRS and YFSETQ. The ends lost 1 base at V and 0 bases at J; junction bases unmatched: 3. CDR3 size: 15 residues.

This receptor was taken from a woman between 18 and 30 years old with Graves' hyperthyroidism. The material sequenced was blood. The chain employs TRBV5-1 and TRBJ1-1; 7 nucleotides match TRBD1. The CDR3 reads CASSLRGQMNTEAFF. The CDR3 bases are TGCGCCAGCAGCTTGCGGGGACAGATGAACACTGAAGCTTTCTTT.